These 21 T cell receptor beta chains share one sample of origin, sequenced in a study of T cells in Graves' hyperthyroidism and ophthalmopathy. Researchers amplified the TCR beta CDR3 regions from RNA transcripts. When the TCR CDR3 underwent first-round RT-PCR, the HTBI primer set was used. TCRdb analysed the multiplex PCR reads with MiXCR anew, one entry per CDR3 protein. The sample holds roughly 640,000 distinct CDR3 sequences; about 16% are singletons and the top ten take less than 3.5%. Sequenced material: blood. These receptors were taken from a middle-aged woman with Graves' ophthalmopathy.

This clonotype was counted only a few times. The chain recombines TRBV7-3 with TRBJ2-7; D might be TRBD1 (5 bases). Trimming took off 8 bases at V and 0 bases at J, with 26 bases between the two ends. The CDR3 totals 18 residues. Germline CDR1 reads SGHTA; CDR2 reads FQGTGA. CDR3 region: CASSPKGLPWGSSYEQYF. CDR3 DNA sequence: TGTGCCAGCTCACCAAAGGGCCTACCTTGGGGCAGCTCCTACGAGCAGTACTTC. The variable domain in full, with the rest retrieved from reference TRBV7-3 and TRBJ2-7, is GAGVSQTPSNKVTEKGKYVELRCDPISGHTALYWYRQSLGQGPEFLIYFQGTGAADDSGLPNDRFFAVRPEGSVSTLKIQRTERGDSAVYLCASSPKGLPWGSSYEQYFGPGTRLTVT.

This clonotype appeared many times. The CDR3 here is CASSPATGTYTGELFF. The CDR3 DNA reads TGTGCCAGCTCACCAGCGACAGGGACGTACACCGGGGAGCTGTTTTTT. The rearrangement joins TRBV18 to TRBJ2-2; 7 bases are shared with TRBD1. The CDR3 sequence is 16 residues long. From germline, CDR1 is KGHSH and CDR2 LQKENI. Trimming took 2 bases from V and 3 from J; bases not matched to a gene: 6. Supplemented by reference TRBV18 and TRBJ2-2, the full variable domain reads NAGVMQNPRHLVRRRGQEARLRCSPMKGHSHVYWYRQLPEEGLKFMVYLQKENIIDESGMPKERFSAEFPKEGPSILRIQQVVRGDSAAYFCASSPATGTYTGELFFGEGSRLTVL.

The chain joins TRBV29-1 to TRBJ2-5; the match to TRBD1 covers 12 bases. Germline assignment: CDR1 SQVTM and CDR2 ANQGSEA. The J segment lost 3 bases and the V segment lost 6 bases, leaving 8 bases of the junction unmatched. The CDR3 spans 15 residues. The CDR3 here is CSVSGGQGAKETQYF. CDR3 in DNA: TGCAGCGTCTCGGGGGGACAGGGGGCGAAAGAGACCCAGTACTTC.

This clonotype came up many times. The J gene is TRBJ1-5, the V gene TRBV28; TRBD1 matches at 8 bases. Per the germline V gene, CDR1 is MDHEN and CDR2 is SYDVKM. V was pared by 4 bases and J by 7 bases, with 6 bases of the junction left unmatched. The CDR3 runs to 14 residues. CDR3 sequence: CASSSTGADQPQHF. CDR3 nucleotides: TGTGCCAGCAGTTCGACAGGGGCGGACCAGCCCCAGCATTTT.

J is TRBJ2-1 and V is TRBV19; 14 bases match TRBD2. The trim removed 4 bases at V and 8 bases at J, leaving 13 bases unmatched. There are 18 residues in the CDR3. Germline CDR1 is LNHDA and CDR2 is SQIVND (reference sequence). The CDR3 DNA is TGTGCCAGTAGTAAGACTAGCGGGGGGGCCTATGTTGGCTATGAGCAGTTCTTC. This gives the protein CASSKTSGGAYVGYEQFF. Together with reference TRBV19 and TRBJ2-1, the CDR3 gives the full variable domain: DGGITQSPKYLFRKEGQNVTLSCEQNLNHDAMYWYRQDPGQGLRLIYYSQIVNDFQKGDIAEGYSVSREKKESFPLTVTSAQKNPTAFYLCASSKTSGGAYVGYEQFFGPGTRLTVL.

This clonotype was counted ten times or more. The rearrangement joins TRBV28 to TRBJ1-1, with D possibly being TRBD1 (5 bases). Per the germline V gene, CDR1 is MDHEN and CDR2 is SYDVKM. CDR3 length equals 12 residues. Trimming removed 1 base from V and 10 bases from J, with 10 bases in between. Here the CDR3 reads CASSLYPGRAFF. CDR3 DNA sequence: TGTGCCAGCAGTTTATACCCAGGGCGAGCTTTCTTT.

In this sample, this clonotype turned up many times. This sequence joins TRBV2 and TRBJ2-5; TRBD2 agrees at 12 bases. Germline lookup yields CDR1 SNHLY and CDR2 FYNNEI. The CDR3 totals 16 residues. The CDR3 loop is CATRLAGALLQETQYF. CDR3 bases: TGTGCTACCCGACTAGCGGGGGCGCTCTTACAAGAGACCCAGTACTTC.

This clonotype came up many times. The chain has TRBV30 and TRBJ1-4; TRBD1 matches 7 bases. The CDR3 runs 15 residues. The V gene end was trimmed by 3 bases and the J gene end by 0 bases; junction bases not matched to a gene: 4. Germline CDR1 and CDR2: GTSNPN and SVGIG (reference sequence). CDR3 nucleotide sequence: TGTGCCTGGAGCGCCGGGACAGCAACTAATGAAAAACTGTTTTTT. It yields the protein CAWSAGTATNEKLFF.

The rearrangement joins TRBV12-5 to TRBJ1-2; D is uncertain. Germline values: CDR1 LGHNT, CDR2 FRNRAP. Trimming stripped 3 bases from V and 5 bases from J, with 10 bases between. This CDR3 comprises 13 residues. The CDR3 sequence: CASGFGRGYGYTF. DNA for the CDR3: TGTGCTAGTGGTTTCGGGCGGGGTTATGGCTACACCTTC.

The chain is built from TRBV4-1 and TRBJ2-3, with 16 bases lining up with TRBD2. V dropped 2 bases and J dropped 4; count of bases not matched to a gene: 6. Looked up from germline, CDR1 is MGHRA and CDR2 is YSYEKL. The CDR3 has 18 residues. For the CDR3, the DNA is TGCGCCAGCAGCCAACGGGGGACTAGCGGGGGGGCCGCAGATACGCAGTATTTT. Translation: CASSQRGTSGGAADTQYF.

As regards this clonotype: One base away lies a much larger clone, so this may be a sequencing read error. V gene TRBV28 combines with J gene TRBJ1-2; no firm D call. This CDR3 has 15 residues. The V gene's germline CDR1 is MDHEN and CDR2 SYDVKM. CDR3 in amino acids: CVSSYPSAADYGYTF. As DNA, the CDR3 is TGTGTCAGCAGTTACCCTTCTGCGGCAGACTATGGCTACACCTTC.

In its sample, this clonotype was seen a few times. CDR3 in amino acids: CASSVVGVGTDTQYF. The DNA of the CDR3 is TGTGCCAGCAGCGTAGTCGGAGTCGGGACAGATACGCAGTATTTT. The chain is built from TRBV9 and TRBJ2-3; D is undetermined. The CDR3 runs to 15 residues. Trimming shortened V by 0 bases and J by 3 bases, and 11 bases separated the two germline ends. CDR1 and CDR2 (germline): SGDLS, YYNGEE.

This clonotype was counted a few times. This chain links TRBV19 with TRBJ1-6; D gene uncertain. V lost 3 bases, J lost 9 bases, and 12 bases lay in between. Looked up from germline, CDR1 is LNHDA and CDR2 is SQIVND (reference sequence). The CDR3 spans 14 residues. CDR3: CASSMGRGSSPLHF. CDR3 DNA sequence: TGTGCCAGTAGTATGGGCCGAGGTAGTTCACCCCTCCACTTT.

The chain joins TRBV6-2 or TRBV6-3 to TRBJ2-1, with TRBD2 identical over 7 bases. Looked up from germline, CDR1 is MNHEY and CDR2 is SVGEGT. The CDR3 loop spans 13 amino acids. Unmatched junction bases numbered 7, after V lost 7 bases and J lost 7 bases. CDR3 bases: TGTGCCAGCAACGGACTAGTGAGAAATGAGCAGTTCTTC. This sequence encodes CASNGLVRNEQFF.

This clonotype has just one count. This chain links TRBV7-3 with TRBJ2-1; D may be TRBD2 (6 bases). The CDR3 covers 13 residues. V was pared by 6 bases and J by 6 bases, with 12 bases between. Per the germline V gene, CDR1 is SGHTA and CDR2 is FQGTGA. CDR3 sequence: CASSSTSLNEQFF. As DNA, the CDR3 is TGTGCCAGCAGTTCGACTAGTCTCAATGAGCAGTTCTTC.

This clonotype was recorded many times. At one of its ends the junction is not consistent with the germline gene, which may arise from a read error. The rearrangement links TRBV20-1 to TRBJ2-1, with 16 positions matching TRBD2. There are 18 residues in the CDR3. Germline CDR1 DFQATT, CDR2 SNEGSKA (reference sequence). CDR3 loop: CSARGTSGRVLSYNEQFF. CDR3 DNA sequence: TGCAGTGCGAGAGGGACTAGCGGGAGGGTCCTCTCCTACAATGAGCAGTTCTTC.

This clonotype showed up just a few times. This chain links TRBV28 with TRBJ1-1; TRBD1 aligns across 9 bases. This CDR3 is built from 14 residues. From germline, CDR1 is MDHEN and CDR2 SYDVKM. V shed 2 bases and J 6 bases; nucleotides not matched to a gene: 4. CDR3 sequence (DNA): TGTGCCAGCAGTTTACGGACAGGGGCCGCTGAAGCTTTCTTT. Translating it yields CASSLRTGAAEAFF. Based on the CDR3 plus reference TRBV28 and TRBJ1-1, the full variable domain is DVKVTQSSRYLVKRTGEKVFLECVQDMDHENMFWYRQDPGLGLRLIYFSYDVKMKEKGDIPEGYSVSREKKERFSLILESASTNQTSMYLCASSLRTGAAEAFFGQGTRLTVV.

This clonotype was detected many times. This rearrangement joins TRBV15 to TRBJ1-6; D is undetermined. V lost 0 bases to trimming and J lost 7 bases, with 7 bases between them. CDR3 length equals 14 residues. Germline V gene lookup returns CDR1 LNHNV and CDR2 YYDKDF (reference sequence). The CDR3 region has the DNA TGTGCCACCAGCAGAGATCATGGGAATTCACCCCTCCACTTT. It specifies CATSRDHGNSPLHF.

This clonotype appeared a few times. The V call is TRBV5-1, the J call TRBJ2-3, with 7 bases identical to TRBD1. V lost 0 bases to trimming and J lost 9 bases; unmatched junction nucleotides: 7. This CDR3 is 14 amino acids long. From germline, CDR1 is SGHRS and CDR2 YFSETQ. In DNA form, the CDR3 reads TGCGCCAGCAGCTTGGCCGACAGGGTGGAGACGCAGTATTTT. This translates into CASSLADRVETQYF.

The rearrangement uses TRBV9 and TRBJ2-1; TRBD2 matches at 9 bases. With V trimmed by 0 bases and J by 3 bases, 1 base remained unmatched. CDR1 and CDR2 from the germline V gene are SGDLS and YYNGEE. CDR3 length: 15 residues. The CDR3: CASSVGLADYNEQFF. CDR3 nucleotides: TGTGCCAGCAGCGTAGGACTAGCGGACTACAATGAGCAGTTCTTC.

This clonotype came up a few times. The chain recombines TRBV2 with TRBJ1-2, with 7 nucleotides matching TRBD1. CDR1 SNHLY and CDR2 FYNNEI come from the germline V gene. Unmatched junction bases numbered 10, after V lost 1 base and J lost 8 bases. The CDR3 length is 15 residues. This CDR3 is CASSEEQTRGQGYTF. CDR3 DNA: TGTGCCAGCAGTGAAGAGCAGACGAGGGGGCAAGGCTACACCTTC.